This TCR beta chain was documented in a study of graft-versus-host responses after intestinal transplantation. Overall study findings and caveats: Early post-transplant falls in HvG clones accompanied the peak levels of circulating GvH clones. Recipient-marrow GvH clones were detected, some having first appeared in ileum or blood.

The repertoire was sequenced with immunoSEQ multiplex PCR; TCRdb's copy has only in-frame clones and lacks some. The sample shows about 120,000 clones, about 95% of them seen only once. Note on this clone: Its target is not known.

Germline values: CDR1 SGDLS, CDR2 YYNGEE. The CDR3 contains 18 residues. V shed 0 bases and J shed 0 bases, with 15 bases lying between them. Here the sequenced sample was unstimulated CD8+ T cells sorted from spleen or lymph node cells, taken before intestinal transplant. This receptor was identified in a human donor who received an intestinal transplant. The chain joins TRBV9 to TRBJ2-2; no clear D gene. The CDR3 loop is CASSVAPRSFSNTGELFF. Written as DNA, the CDR3 is TGTGCCAGCAGCGTAGCCCCGCGGTCTTTCTCGAACACCGGGGAGCTGTTTTTT.